This T cell receptor beta chain was sequenced in a study of shared clonotypes between healthy human individuals. For the study at large: Three plates each covered CD4 naive and memory; CD8 naive two, CD8 memory one.

Study observations and caveats: Non-shared clonotypes showed lower generation probabilities than clonotypes common to all four donors. Inspection by rarefaction showed sorted-subset sequencing to be incomplete despite large depth. Estimated clonotype richness was generally higher in naive than memory subsets.

TCRdb's table, derived via immunoSEQ multiplex PCR, lists solely in-frame clones and lacks some. Seen here are about 600,000 clones, roughly 96% observed once, and the top ten hold around 0.11%. As regards this clone: Antigen unknown.

V lost 4 bases and J lost 0, with 19 bases in between. The germline CDR1 and CDR2 sequences are SGHDT and YYEEEE. The CDR3 loop spans 17 amino acids. Naive CD8 cells were CD45RO-negative, positively selected for CCR7, excluding terminally differentiated effector memory CD45RA+ cells. The receptor comes from a woman aged 30 to 39 in good health. Material for sequencing was naive CD8+ T cells sorted from blood. This rearrangement joins TRBV5-6 to TRBJ1-1, with a weak D call TRBD1 (5 bases). CDR3 DNA sequence: TGTGCCAGCAGCCCAAACCCCGGGTGGGGGTTGAACACTGAAGCTTTCTTT. Residues: CASSPNPGWGLNTEAFF.